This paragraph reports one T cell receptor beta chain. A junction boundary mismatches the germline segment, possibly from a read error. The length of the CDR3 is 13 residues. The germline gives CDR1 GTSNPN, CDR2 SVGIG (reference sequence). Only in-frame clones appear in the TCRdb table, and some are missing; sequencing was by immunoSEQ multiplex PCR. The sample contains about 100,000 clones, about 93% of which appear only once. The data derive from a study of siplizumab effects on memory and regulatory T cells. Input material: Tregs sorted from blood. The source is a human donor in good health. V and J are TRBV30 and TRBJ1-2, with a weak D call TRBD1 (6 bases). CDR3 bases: TGTGCCTGGAGTGTAAAATCGAGGGGGGCGCGATCCTTC. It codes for CAWSVKSRGARSF.